This T cell receptor (beta chain) was sequenced in a study of blood T cell repertoires in COVID-19. Study at large: Material from acute and convalescent COVID-19 was sourced from the United States, Italy and Spain. T cells, B-cell-depleted T cells, or PBMCs supplied cDNA or gDNA.

Germline V gives CDR1 LGHNA, CDR2 YNFKEQ. CDR3 size: 18 residues. The V gene end was trimmed by 0 bases and the J gene end by 8 bases; junction bases not matched to a gene: 15. Original analysis: Amplification of reference gene primers was used by the study to estimate nucleated cell counts. Libraries were prepared by immunoSEQ multiplex PCR; TCRdb keeps only in-frame clonotypes and omits some of them. That table furnishes V, J and clone size, whereas the DNA furnished D and trimming. The sample includes about 110,000 clones, roughly 87% seen only once; the top ten take around 4.9%. V is TRBV4-2 and J is TRBJ2-4, with 8 bases identical to TRBD2. Sequencing input: peripheral blood. The clonotype comes from a human donor in a cohort sampled during active COVID-19. CDR3 region: CASSQDSTTGGGRYIQYF. In DNA form, the CDR3 reads TGTGCCAGCAGCCAAGATTCCACTACGGGAGGCGGGAGGTACATTCAGTACTTC.